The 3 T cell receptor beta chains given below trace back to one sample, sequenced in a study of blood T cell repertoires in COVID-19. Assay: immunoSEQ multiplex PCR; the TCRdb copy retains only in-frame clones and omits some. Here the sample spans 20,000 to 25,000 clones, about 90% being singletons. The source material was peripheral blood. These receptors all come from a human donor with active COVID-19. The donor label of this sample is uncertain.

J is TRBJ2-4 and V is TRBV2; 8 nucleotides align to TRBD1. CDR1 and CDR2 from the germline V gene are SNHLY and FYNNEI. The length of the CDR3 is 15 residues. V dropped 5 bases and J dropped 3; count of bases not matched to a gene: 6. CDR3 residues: CASSSLDRGKNIQYF. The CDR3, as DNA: TGTGCCAGCAGTTCCCTCGACAGGGGCAAAAACATTCAGTACTTC.

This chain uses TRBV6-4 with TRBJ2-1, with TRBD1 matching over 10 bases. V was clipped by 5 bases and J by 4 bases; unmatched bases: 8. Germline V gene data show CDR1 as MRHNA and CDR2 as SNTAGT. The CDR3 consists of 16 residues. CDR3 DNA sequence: TGTGCCAGCAGTCCCCGGACAGGGGGGCTGTACAATGAGCAGTTCTTC. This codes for CASSPRTGGLYNEQFF.

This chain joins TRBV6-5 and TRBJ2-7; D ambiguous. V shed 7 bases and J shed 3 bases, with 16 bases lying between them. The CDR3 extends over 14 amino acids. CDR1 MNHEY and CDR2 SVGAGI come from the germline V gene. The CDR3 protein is CASILSGAYYEQYF. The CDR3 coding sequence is TGTGCCAGCATACTGTCCGGAGCCTACTACGAGCAGTACTTC.